The 5 T cell receptor beta chains given below trace back to one sample, sequenced in a study of blood T cells in healthy people across ages. For the second PCR, which ran for 7 to 11 cycles, a sample-barcoded 5' primer and a J-beta primer mix were used. TCRdb itself ran the 5' RACE reads through MiXCR, one entry per CDR3 protein. The repertoire holds 650,000 to 800,000 distinct CDR3 sequences, with roughly 44% as singletons. Sequencing was carried out using blood. These receptors came from a man between 60 and 75 years old in good health.

The chain has TRBV7-9 and TRBJ1-1; D not resolved. The CDR3 contains 12 residues. The germline CDR1 and CDR2 sequences are SEHNR and FQNEAQ (reference sequence). The ends were cut back, 6 bases at V and 4 bases at J, with 9 bases in the middle. CDR3 residues: CASSWGSTEAFF. The DNA for the CDR3 is TGTGCCAGCAGTTGGGGTAGCACTGAAGCTTTCTTT.

The rearrangement uses TRBV7-2 and TRBJ2-2; D not resolved. The length of the CDR3 is 14 residues. In germline, CDR1 is SGHTA, CDR2 FQGNSA. V lost 5 bases to trimming and J lost 2 bases, with 9 bases between them. The CDR3 sequence: CASSPPGNTGELFF. CDR3 DNA sequence: TGTGCCAGCAGCCCACCCGGCAACACCGGGGAGCTGTTTTTT.

In this sample, this clonotype turned up many times. This chain joins TRBV28 and TRBJ2-5, with D possibly matching TRBD1 (5 bases). The V end was cut by 5 bases, the J end by 2 bases, with 12 bases between. Germline V gene sequence: CDR1 MDHEN, CDR2 SYDVKM. The CDR3 totals 14 residues. The DNA for the CDR3 is TGTGCCAGCAGTCGCACAGGTGTACAAGAGACCCAGTACTTC. Its protein product is CASSRTGVQETQYF.

This clonotype was recorded a few times. The V call is TRBV9, the J call TRBJ1-4; D is possibly TRBD1 (6 bases). V shed 4 bases and J shed 2 bases, with 18 bases lying between them. CDR1 is SGDLS and CDR2 is YYNGEE in the germline V gene. The CDR3 covers 17 residues. CDR3 nucleotide sequence: TGTGCCAGCAGCCCCCGCAGGGGATCGACGACTAATGAAAAACTGTTTTTT. This codes for CASSPRRGSTTNEKLFF.

This clonotype was seen ten or more times. This chain uses TRBV29-1 with TRBJ2-1; perhaps TRBD2 as D (5 bases). The CDR3 consists of 12 residues. The V and J ends lost 5 bases and 10 bases respectively, with 15 bases between them. The germline V gene encodes CDR1 SQVTM and CDR2 ANQGSEA. The CDR3 loop reads CSVPTPSGEQFF. The DNA of the CDR3 is TGCAGCGTTCCGACTCCATCGGGGGAGCAGTTCTTC.